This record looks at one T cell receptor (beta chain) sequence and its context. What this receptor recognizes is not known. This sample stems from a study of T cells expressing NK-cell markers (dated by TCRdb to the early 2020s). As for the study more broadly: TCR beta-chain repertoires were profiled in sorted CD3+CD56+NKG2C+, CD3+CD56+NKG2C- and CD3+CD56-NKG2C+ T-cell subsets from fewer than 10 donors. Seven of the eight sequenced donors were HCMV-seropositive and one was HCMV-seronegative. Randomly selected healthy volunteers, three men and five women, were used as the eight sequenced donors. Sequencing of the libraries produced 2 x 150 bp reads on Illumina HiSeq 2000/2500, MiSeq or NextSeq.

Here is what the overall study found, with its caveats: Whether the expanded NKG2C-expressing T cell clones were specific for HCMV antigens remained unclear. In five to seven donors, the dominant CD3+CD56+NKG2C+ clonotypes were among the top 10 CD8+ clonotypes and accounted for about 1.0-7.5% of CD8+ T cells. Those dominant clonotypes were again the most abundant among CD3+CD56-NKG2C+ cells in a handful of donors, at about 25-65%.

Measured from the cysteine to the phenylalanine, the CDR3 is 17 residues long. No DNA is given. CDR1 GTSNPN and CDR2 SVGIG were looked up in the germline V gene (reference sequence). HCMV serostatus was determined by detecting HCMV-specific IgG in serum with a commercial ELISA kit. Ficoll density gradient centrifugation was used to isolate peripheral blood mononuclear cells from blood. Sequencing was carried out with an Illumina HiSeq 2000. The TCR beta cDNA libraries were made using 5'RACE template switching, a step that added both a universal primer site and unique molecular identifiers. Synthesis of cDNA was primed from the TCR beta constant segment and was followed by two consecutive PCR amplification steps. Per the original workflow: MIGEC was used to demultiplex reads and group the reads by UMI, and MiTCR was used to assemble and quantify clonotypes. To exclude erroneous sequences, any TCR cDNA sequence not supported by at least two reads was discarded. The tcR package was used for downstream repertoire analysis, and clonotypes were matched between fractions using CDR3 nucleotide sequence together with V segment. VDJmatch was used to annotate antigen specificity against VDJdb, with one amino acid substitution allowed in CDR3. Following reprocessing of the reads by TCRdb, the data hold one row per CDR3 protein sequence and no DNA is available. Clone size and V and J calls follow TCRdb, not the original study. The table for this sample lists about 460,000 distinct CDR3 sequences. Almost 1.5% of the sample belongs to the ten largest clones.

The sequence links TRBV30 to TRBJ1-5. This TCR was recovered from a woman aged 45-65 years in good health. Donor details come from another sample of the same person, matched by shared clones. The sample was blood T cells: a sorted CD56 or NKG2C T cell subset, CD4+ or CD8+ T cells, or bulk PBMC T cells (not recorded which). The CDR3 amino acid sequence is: CAWSSPRASNSNQPQHF.